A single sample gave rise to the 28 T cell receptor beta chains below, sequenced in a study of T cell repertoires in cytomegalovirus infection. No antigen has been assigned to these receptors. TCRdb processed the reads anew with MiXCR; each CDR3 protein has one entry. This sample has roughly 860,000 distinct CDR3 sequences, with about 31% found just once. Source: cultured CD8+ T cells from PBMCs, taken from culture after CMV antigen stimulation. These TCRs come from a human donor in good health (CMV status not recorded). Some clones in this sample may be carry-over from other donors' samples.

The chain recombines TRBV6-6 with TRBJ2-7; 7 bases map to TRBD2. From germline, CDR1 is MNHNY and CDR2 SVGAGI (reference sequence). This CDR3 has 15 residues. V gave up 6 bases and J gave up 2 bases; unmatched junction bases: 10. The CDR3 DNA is TGTGCCAGCAGCCCCGGGACTATCCATCCCTACGAGCAGTACTTC. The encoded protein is CASSPGTIHPYEQYF.

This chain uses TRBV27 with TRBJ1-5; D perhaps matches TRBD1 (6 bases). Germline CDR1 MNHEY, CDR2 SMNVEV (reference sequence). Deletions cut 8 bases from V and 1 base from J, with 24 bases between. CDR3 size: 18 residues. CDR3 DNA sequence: TGTGCCAGCGGCCGCGGGACAAGGTTAGGTTCCAGCAATCAGCCCCAGCATTTT. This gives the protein CASGRGTRLGSSNQPQHF.

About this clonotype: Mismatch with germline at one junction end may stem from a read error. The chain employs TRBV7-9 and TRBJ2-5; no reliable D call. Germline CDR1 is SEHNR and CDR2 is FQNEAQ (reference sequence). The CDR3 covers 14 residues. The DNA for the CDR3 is TGTACCAGCAGCCCCTCAGGAGCCCAAGAGACCCAGTACTTC. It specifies CTSSPSGAQETQYF.

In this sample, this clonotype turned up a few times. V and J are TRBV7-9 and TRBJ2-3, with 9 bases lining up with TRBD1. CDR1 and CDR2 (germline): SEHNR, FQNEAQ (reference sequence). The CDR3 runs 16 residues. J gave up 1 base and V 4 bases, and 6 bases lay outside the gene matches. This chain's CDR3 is CASSSGQGPGTDTQYF. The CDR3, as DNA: TGTGCCAGCAGCTCTGGACAGGGGCCGGGCACAGATACGCAGTATTTT.

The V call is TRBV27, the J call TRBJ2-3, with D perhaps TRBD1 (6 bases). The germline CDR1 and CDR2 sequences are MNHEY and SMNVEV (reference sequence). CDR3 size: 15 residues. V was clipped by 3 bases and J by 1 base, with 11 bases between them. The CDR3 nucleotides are TGTGCCAGCAGTTTGTGGGGGCCCGGCACAGATACGCAGTATTTT. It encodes CASSLWGPGTDTQYF.

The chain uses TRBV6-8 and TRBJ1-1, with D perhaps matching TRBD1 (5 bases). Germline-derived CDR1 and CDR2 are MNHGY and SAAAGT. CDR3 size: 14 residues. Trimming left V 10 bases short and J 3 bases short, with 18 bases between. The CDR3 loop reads CANALQVVDTEAFF. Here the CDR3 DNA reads TGTGCCAACGCATTACAGGTCGTGGACACTGAAGCTTTCTTT.

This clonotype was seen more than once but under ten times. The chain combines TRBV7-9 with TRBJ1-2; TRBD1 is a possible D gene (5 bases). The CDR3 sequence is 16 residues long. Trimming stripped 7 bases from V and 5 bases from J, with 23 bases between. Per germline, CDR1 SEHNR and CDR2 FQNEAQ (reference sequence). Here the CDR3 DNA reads TGTGCCAGCATCCCATCCTTGGTCAGGGTAGATTATGGCTACACCTTC. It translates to CASIPSLVRVDYGYTF.

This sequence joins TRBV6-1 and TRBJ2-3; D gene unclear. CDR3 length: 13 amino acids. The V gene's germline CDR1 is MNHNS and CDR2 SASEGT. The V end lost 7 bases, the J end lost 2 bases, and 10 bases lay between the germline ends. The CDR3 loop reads CASNQVFTDTQYF. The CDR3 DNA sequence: TGTGCCAGCAATCAGGTCTTCACAGATACGCAGTATTTT.

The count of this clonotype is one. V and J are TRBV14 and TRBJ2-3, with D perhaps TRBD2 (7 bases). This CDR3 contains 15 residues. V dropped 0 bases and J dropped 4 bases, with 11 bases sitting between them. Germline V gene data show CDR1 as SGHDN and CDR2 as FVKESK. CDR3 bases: TGTGCCAGCAGCCAAGAGGGGGGGGGCGCAGATACGCAGTATTTT. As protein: CASSQEGGGADTQYF. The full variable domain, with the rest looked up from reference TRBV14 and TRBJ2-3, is EAGVTQFPSHSVIEKGQTVTLRCDPISGHDNLYWYRRVMGKEIKFLLHFVKESKQDESGMPNNRFLAERTGGTYSTLKVQPAELEDSGVYFCASSQEGGGADTQYFGPGTRLTVL.

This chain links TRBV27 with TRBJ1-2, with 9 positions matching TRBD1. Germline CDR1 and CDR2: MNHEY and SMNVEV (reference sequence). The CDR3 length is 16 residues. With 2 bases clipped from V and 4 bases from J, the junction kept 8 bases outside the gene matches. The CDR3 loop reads CASSLRGTGGGYGYTF. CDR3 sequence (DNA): TGTGCCAGCAGTTTAAGGGGAACAGGGGGCGGCTATGGCTACACCTTC.

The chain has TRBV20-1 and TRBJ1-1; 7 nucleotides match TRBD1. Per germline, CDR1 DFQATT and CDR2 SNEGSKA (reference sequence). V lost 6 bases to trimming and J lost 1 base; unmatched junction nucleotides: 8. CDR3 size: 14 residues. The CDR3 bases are TGCAGTGCCTGGCAGGGGGAGGGGAACACTGAAGCTTTCTTT. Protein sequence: CSAWQGEGNTEAFF.

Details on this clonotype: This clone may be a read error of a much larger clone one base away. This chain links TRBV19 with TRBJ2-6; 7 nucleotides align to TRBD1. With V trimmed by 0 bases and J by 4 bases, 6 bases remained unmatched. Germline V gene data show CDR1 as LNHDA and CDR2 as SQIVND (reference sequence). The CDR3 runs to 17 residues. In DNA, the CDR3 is TGTGCCAGTAGTATAGACTTAGGGGGCGCGGGGGCCAACGTCCTGACTTTC. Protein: CASSIDLGGAGANVLTF.

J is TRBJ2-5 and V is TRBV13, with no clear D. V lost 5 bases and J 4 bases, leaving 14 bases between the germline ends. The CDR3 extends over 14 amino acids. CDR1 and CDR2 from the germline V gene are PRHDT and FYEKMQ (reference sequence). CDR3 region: CASSPDSGSETQYF. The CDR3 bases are TGTGCCAGCAGCCCGGATTCGGGCTCAGAGACCCAGTACTTC.

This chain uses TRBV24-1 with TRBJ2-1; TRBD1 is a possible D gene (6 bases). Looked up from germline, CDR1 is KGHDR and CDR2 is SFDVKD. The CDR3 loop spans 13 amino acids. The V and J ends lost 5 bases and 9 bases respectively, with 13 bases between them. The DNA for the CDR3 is TGTGCCACCAGTGGAAACACAGGGCTTGAGCAGTTCTTC. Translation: CATSGNTGLEQFF.

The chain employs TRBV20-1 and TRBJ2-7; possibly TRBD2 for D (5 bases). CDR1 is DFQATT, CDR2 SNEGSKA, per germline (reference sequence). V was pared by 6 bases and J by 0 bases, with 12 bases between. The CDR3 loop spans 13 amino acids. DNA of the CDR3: TGCAGTGCCCCAACGGGAACCTCCTACGAGCAGTACGTC. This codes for CSAPTGTSYEQYV.

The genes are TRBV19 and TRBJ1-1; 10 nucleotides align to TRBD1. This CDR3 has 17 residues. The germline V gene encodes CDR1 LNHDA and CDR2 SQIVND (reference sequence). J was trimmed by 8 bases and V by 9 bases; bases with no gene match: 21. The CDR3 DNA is TGTGCCAGCCGCCGAAGCACGAGACAGGGGGCATTGGTCGAAGCTTTCTTT. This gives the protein CASRRSTRQGALVEAFF.

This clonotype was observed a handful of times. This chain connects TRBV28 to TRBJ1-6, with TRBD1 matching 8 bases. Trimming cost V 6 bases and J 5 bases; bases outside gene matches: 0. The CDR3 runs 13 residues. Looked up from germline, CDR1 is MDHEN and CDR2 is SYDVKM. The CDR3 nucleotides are TGTGCCAGCAGACAGGGGGATAATTCACCCCTCCACTTT. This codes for CASRQGDNSPLHF.

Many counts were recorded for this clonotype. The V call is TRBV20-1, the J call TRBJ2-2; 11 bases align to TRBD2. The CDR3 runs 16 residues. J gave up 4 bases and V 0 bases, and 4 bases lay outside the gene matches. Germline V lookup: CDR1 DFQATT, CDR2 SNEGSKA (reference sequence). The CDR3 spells CSARDIAGGLTGELFF. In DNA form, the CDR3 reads TGCAGTGCTAGAGATATAGCGGGGGGGCTCACCGGGGAGCTGTTTTTT.

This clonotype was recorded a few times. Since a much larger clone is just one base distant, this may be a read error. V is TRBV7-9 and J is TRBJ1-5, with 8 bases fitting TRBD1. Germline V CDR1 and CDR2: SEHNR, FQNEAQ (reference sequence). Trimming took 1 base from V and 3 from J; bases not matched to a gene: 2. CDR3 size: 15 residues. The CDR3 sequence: CASSLETGDNQPQHF. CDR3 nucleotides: TGTGCCAGCAGCTTAGAGACAGGGGACAATCAGCCCCAGCATTTT.

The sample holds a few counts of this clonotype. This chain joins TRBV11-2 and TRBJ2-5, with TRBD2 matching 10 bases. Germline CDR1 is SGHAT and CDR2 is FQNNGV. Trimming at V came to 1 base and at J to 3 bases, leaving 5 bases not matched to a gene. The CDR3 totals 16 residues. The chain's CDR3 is CASSLVLTSGEETQYF. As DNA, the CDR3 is TGTGCCAGCAGCTTAGTCCTCACTAGCGGGGAAGAGACCCAGTACTTC.

DNA for the CDR3: TGTGCCAGCATCGACCCCGGGGGTTTCACCGGGGAGCTGTTTTTT. It is translated as CASIDPGGFTGELFF. V is TRBV6-6 and J is TRBJ2-2, with D tentatively TRBD2 (6 bases). Between the trimmed V and J ends, which lost 7 bases and 4 bases, there was a span of 16 bases. From germline, CDR1 is MNHNY and CDR2 SVGAGI (reference sequence). This CDR3 is built from 15 residues.

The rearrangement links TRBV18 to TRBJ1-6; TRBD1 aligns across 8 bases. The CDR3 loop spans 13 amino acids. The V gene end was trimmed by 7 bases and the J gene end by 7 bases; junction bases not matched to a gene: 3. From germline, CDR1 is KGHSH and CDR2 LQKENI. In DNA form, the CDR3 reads TGTGCCAGCTTTACAGGGGGGAATTCACCCCTCCACTTT. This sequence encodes CASFTGGNSPLHF.

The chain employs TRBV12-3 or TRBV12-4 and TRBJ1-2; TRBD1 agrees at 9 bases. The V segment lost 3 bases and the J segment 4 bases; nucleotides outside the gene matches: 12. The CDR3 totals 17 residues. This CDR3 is CASSFPTGGVGSYGYTF. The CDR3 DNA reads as TGTGCCAGCAGTTTCCCTACAGGGGGCGTAGGTTCCTATGGCTACACCTTC.

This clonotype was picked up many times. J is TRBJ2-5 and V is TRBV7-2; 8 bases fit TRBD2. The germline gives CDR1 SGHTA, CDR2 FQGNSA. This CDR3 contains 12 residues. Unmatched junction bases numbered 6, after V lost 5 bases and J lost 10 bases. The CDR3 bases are TGTGCCAGCAGCCTGAGCGGGGGAGTCCAGTACTTC. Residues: CASSLSGGVQYF. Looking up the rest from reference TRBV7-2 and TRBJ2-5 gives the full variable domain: GAGVSQSPSNKVTEKGKDVELRCDPISGHTALYWYRQSLGQGLEFLIYFQGNSAPDKSGLPSDRFSAERTGGSVSTLTIQRTQQEDSAVYLCASSLSGGVQYFGPGTRLLVL.

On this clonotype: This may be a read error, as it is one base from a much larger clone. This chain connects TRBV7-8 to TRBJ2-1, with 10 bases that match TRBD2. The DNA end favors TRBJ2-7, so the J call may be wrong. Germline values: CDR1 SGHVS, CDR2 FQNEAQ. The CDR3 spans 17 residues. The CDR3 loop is CASSSQRGGVAYNEQYF. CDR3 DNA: TGTGCCAGCAGCTCCCAGCGGGGGGGGGTAGCCTACAATGAGCAGTACTTC.

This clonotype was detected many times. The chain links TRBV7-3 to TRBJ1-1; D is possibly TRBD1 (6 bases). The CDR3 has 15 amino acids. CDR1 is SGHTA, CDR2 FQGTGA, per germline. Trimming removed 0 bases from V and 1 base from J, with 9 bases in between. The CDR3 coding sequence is TGTGCCAGCAGCTTAACTGGGGGGCCGAACACTGAAGCTTTCTTT. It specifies CASSLTGGPNTEAFF.

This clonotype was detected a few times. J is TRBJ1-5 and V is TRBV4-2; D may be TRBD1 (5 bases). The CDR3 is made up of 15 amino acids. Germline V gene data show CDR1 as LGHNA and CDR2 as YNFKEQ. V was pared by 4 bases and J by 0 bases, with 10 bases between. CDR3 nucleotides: TGTGCCAGCAGCCCCGGGGGAGATAGCAATCAGCCCCAGCATTTT. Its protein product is CASSPGGDSNQPQHF.

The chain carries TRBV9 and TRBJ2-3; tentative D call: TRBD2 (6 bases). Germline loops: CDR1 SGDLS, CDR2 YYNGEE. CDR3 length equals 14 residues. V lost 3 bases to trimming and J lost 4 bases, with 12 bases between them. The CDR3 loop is CASSAFSSADTQYF. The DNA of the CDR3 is TGTGCCAGCAGCGCTTTTTCTAGCGCAGATACGCAGTATTTT.